This TCR beta chain was sequenced in a study of glioma-infiltrating T cells after dendritic cell vaccination. Findings and limits, study-wide: Few patients contributed both blood and tumor specimens.

The PCR used 60 V beta and 13 J beta primers. Assay used: immunoSEQ multiplex PCR; TCRdb lists only in-frame clones, some missing. The sample yields 55,000 to 75,000 clones, 81% seen once. The CDR3 consists of 18 residues. CDR1 and CDR2 (germline): MNHNS, SASEGT. V was trimmed by 2 bases and J by 1 base, leaving 20 bases between them. Patients had residual fresh-frozen tumor tissue and more than two years of survival data. As regards this clone: Its target is unknown.

The specimen comprised blood, sampled before dendritic cell vaccination. The TCR sequence derives from a human donor with glioblastoma. The V and J genes are TRBV6-1 and TRBJ1-2, with unresolved D. The CDR3 is CASSELAGSVRVNYGYTF. The CDR3 DNA reads as TGTGCCAGCAGTGAACTCGCGGGCAGTGTGCGGGTTAACTATGGCTACACCTTC.